Below are 3 T cell receptor beta chains sequenced from a single sample in a study of blood T cells in healthy people across ages. Sample-barcoded 5' priming and a J-beta primer mix drove a second PCR of 7 to 11 cycles. One entry per CDR3 protein, called by TCRdb with MiXCR from the 5' RACE reads. Of more than 650,000 distinct CDR3 sequences listed, around 24% are singletons. The sample was also reused in another study, on T cells of mothers and their children.

The sample taken for sequencing was blood. The source of these receptors is a boy younger than 18 in good health.

This clonotype was seen a handful of times. The chain employs TRBV19 and TRBJ1-1; D perhaps matches TRBD1 (6 bases). The length of the CDR3 is 12 residues. Trimming took off 7 bases at V and 6 bases at J, with 12 bases between the two ends. CDR1 and CDR2 (germline): LNHDA, SQIVND (reference sequence). CDR3 residues: CASTSRQAEAFF. For the CDR3, the DNA is TGTGCCAGTACCTCCCGACAGGCTGAAGCTTTCTTT.

The rearrangement links TRBV24-1 to TRBJ2-1; 13 bases are shared with TRBD2. Trimming cost V 1 base and J 5 bases; bases outside gene matches: 1. Germline lookup yields CDR1 KGHDR and CDR2 SFDVKD. The CDR3 sequence is 16 residues long. The CDR3 sequence: CATSDFTSGGDNEQFF. The CDR3 nucleotides read TGTGCCACCAGTGATTTTACTAGCGGGGGGGACAATGAGCAGTTCTTC.

This clonotype appeared a few times. The chain employs TRBV20-1 and TRBJ2-1; 9 bases match TRBD2. Trimming removed 0 bases from V and 6 bases from J; junction bases left unmatched: 6. The CDR3 is 15 amino acids. In germline, CDR1 is DFQATT, CDR2 SNEGSKA (reference sequence). The CDR3 DNA reads TGCAGTGCTAGAGAGTTAGCGGGGGTCTCCAATGAGCAGTTCTTC. Translated, it gives CSARELAGVSNEQFF.